The 5 T cell receptor beta chains presented below share a single source sample, sequenced in a study of cytomegalovirus exposure and HLA in healthy donors. PCR amplification relied on 60 Vbeta primers (plus 13 Jbeta primers). Some clones are missing from TCRdb's copy, which holds only in-frame ones; the method was immunoSEQ multiplex PCR. The sample has about 150,000 clones; approximately 85% are singletons. Sequenced input: PBMCs. The origin of the receptors is a girl between 5 and 17 years old in good health and CMV-seropositive.

CDR3: CASSYAPQGAPYEQYF. The DNA for the CDR3 is TGTGCCAGCAGTTACGCCCCACAGGGGGCCCCGTACGAGCAGTACTTC. The J gene is TRBJ2-7, the V gene TRBV6-6; 9 bases are shared with TRBD1. The V gene end was trimmed by 2 bases and the J gene end by 4 bases; junction bases not matched to a gene: 9. Germline loops: CDR1 MNHNY, CDR2 SVGAGI (reference sequence). The CDR3 totals 16 residues.

The chain joins TRBV5-5 to TRBJ2-7; 9 nucleotides match TRBD1. CDR3 length: 18 residues. From germline, CDR1 is SGHKS and CDR2 YYEKEE (reference sequence). V trimming: 6 bases; J trimming: 1 base; junction bases outside the gene matches: 17. The CDR3 protein is CASTPVIDRQGVSYEQYF. DNA for the CDR3: TGTGCCAGCACACCTGTTATAGACCGACAGGGGGTTTCCTACGAGCAGTACTTC.

V usage is TRBV7-9 and J usage is TRBJ1-1; 8 nucleotides align to TRBD1. In germline, CDR1 is SEHNR, CDR2 FQNEAQ (reference sequence). The CDR3 runs to 15 residues. V dropped 0 bases and J dropped 6; count of bases not matched to a gene: 6. DNA of the CDR3: TGTGCCAGCAGCTTAGCGGCAGGGGGCCGGGCTGAAGCTTTCTTT. Its translation: CASSLAAGGRAEAFF.

The rearrangement uses TRBV6-5 and TRBJ1-6; D perhaps matches TRBD1 (6 bases). Looked up from germline, CDR1 is MNHEY and CDR2 is SVGAGI. V lost 6 bases and J 6 bases, leaving 12 bases between the germline ends. CDR3 length: 14 amino acids. The CDR3 region has the DNA TGTGCCAGCAGGGGGGCGCTATCTAATTCACCCCTCCACTTT. Its translation is CASRGALSNSPLHF.

The chain is built from TRBV15 and TRBJ2-1, with 11 bases that match TRBD2. The CDR3 is 16 residues long. Trimming cost V 5 bases and J 5 bases; bases outside gene matches: 8. CDR1 and CDR2 from the germline V gene are LNHNV and YYDKDF (reference sequence). CDR3 DNA: TGTGCCACCAGCTTGGGGGGTAGCGGGGGGGACAATGAGCAGTTCTTC. As protein: CATSLGGSGGDNEQFF. The complete variable domain, with remaining parts taken from reference TRBV15 and TRBJ2-1, reads DAMVIQNPRYQVTQFGKPVTLSCSQTLNHNVMYWYQQKSSQAPKLLFHYYDKDFNNEADTPDNFQSRRPNTSFCFLDIRSPGLGDTAMYLCATSLGGSGGDNEQFFGPGTRLTVL.